This T cell receptor (beta chain) derives from a study of shared clonotypes between healthy human individuals. Trimming shortened V by 3 bases and J by 5 bases, and 5 bases separated the two germline ends. The CDR3 spans 11 residues. Germline lookup yields CDR1 MNHEY and CDR2 SVGAGI. Using immunoSEQ multiplex PCR, the repertoire was profiled, and TCRdb retains in-frame clones only, with some absent. The table has some 1,400,000 clones, roughly 96% seen once; the top ten hold more than 0.9%. The source material was naive CD4+ T cells sorted from blood. Subset indicated: CD45RA+ positively selected. The rearrangement links TRBV6-5 to TRBJ2-7; no clear D. This clonotype was obtained from a man younger than 45 in good health. This CDR3 is CASSYEDEQYF. The CDR3 bases are TGTGCCAGCAGTTATGAGGACGAGCAGTACTTC.